This T cell receptor (beta chain) was observed in a study of blood T cell repertoires in COVID-19. Individuals drawn from about two dozen US areas were about 18 to 100 years old. Cohort allocation depended upon clinical history that participants reported. Germline assignment: CDR1 KGHDR and CDR2 SFDVKD. The CDR3 totals 17 residues. Trimming took 3 bases from V and 0 from J; bases not matched to a gene: 5. Original processing notes: Amplification of reference gene primers provided the estimated nucleated cell counts. Using immunoSEQ multiplex PCR, the repertoire was profiled, and TCRdb retains in-frame clones only, with some absent. V and J calls and clone size follow that table, whereas D and trimming were derived from the DNA. The table includes 310,000 or so clones, nearly 90% detected once.

This chain links TRBV24-1 with TRBJ2-4; 9 bases map to TRBD1. The sequenced sample consisted of PBMCs or T cells enriched from blood (not recorded which). The sequence came from a woman under 40 who had recovered from COVID-19. This CDR3 is CATSDTRDREAKNIQYF. CDR3 DNA sequence: TGTGCCACCAGTGATACCCGGGACAGGGAAGCCAAAAACATTCAGTACTTC.